This T cell receptor (beta chain) was sequenced during a study of T cells in Graves' hyperthyroidism and ophthalmopathy. RNA transcripts gave rise to amplified TCR beta CDR3 regions. With the HTBI primer set, the TCR CDR3 went through a first round of RT-PCR. TCRdb independently ran MiXCR on the multiplex PCR reads; one entry per CDR3 protein. The profile covers 300,000 or so distinct CDR3 sequences, with 15% to 20% appearing a single time and approximately 60% taken by the ten largest. This clonotype was observed at least ten times. Its antigen remains unknown. V shed 2 bases and J 4 bases; nucleotides not matched to a gene: 1. Germline V lookup: CDR1 SGHTA, CDR2 FQGNSA. The CDR3 consists of 14 residues. Study conclusions and caveats: Most clonotypes that expanded in the thyroid above 0.001 also showed up in blood.

This clonotype was sampled from a woman aged 60-70 years with Graves' ophthalmopathy. The sample comprised blood. V is TRBV7-2 and J is TRBJ2-7; 11 bases are shared with TRBD2. The CDR3, as DNA: TGTGCCAGCAGCTTAACTAGCGGGAGTTACGAGCAGTACTTC. It specifies CASSLTSGSYEQYF.